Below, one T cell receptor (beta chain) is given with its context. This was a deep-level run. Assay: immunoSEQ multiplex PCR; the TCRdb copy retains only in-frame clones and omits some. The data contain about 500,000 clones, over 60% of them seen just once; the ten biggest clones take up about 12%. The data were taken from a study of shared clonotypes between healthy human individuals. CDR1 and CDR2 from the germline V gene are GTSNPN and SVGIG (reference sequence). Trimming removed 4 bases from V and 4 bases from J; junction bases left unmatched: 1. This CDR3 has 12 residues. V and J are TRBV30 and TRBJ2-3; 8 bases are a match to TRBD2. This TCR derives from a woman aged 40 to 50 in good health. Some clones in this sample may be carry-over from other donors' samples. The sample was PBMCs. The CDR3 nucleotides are TGTGCCTGGACTAGCGGGCCAGATACGCAGTATTTT. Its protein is CAWTSGPDTQYF.